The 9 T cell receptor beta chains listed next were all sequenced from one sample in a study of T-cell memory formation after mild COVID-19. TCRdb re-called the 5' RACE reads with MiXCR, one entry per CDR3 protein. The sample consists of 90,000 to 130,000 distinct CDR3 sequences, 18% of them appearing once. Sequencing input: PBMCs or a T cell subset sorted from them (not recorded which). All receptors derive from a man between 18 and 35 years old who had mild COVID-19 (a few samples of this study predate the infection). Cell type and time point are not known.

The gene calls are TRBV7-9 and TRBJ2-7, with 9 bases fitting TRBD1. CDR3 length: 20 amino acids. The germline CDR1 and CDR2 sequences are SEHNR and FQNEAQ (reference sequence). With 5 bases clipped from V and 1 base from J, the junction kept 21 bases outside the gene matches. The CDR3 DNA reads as TGTGCCAGCAGCCAGACGCGGGAACTGTTTGGGACAGGGAAATCCTACGAGCAGTACTTC. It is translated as CASSQTRELFGTGKSYEQYF.

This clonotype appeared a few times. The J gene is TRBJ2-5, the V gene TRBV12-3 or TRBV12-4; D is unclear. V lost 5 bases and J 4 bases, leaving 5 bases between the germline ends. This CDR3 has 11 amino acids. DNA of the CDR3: TGTGCCAGCAGTGGTGGAGAGACCCAGTACTTC. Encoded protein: CASSGGETQYF.

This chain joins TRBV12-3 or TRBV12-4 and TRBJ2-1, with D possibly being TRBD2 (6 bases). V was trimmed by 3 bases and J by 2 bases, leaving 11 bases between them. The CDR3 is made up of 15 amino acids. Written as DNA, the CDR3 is TGTGCCAGCAGTTTTCAACTAGCCACCTACAATGAGCAGTTCTTC. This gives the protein CASSFQLATYNEQFF.

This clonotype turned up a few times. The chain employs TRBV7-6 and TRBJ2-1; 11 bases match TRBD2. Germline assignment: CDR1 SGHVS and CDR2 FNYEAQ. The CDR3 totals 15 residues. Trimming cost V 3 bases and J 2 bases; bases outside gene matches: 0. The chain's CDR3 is CASSFSGGAYNEQFF. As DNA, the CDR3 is TGTGCCAGCAGCTTTAGCGGGGGGGCCTACAATGAGCAGTTCTTC.

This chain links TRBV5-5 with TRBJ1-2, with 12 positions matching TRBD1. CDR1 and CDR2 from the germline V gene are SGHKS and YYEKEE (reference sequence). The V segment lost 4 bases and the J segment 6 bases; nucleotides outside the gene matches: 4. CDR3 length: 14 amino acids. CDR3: CASSGTGGANGYTF. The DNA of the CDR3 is TGTGCCAGCAGCGGGACAGGGGGCGCGAATGGCTACACCTTC. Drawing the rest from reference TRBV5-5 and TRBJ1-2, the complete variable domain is DAGVTQSPTHLIKTRGQQVTLRCSPISGHKSVSWYQQVLGQGPQFIFQYYEKEERGRGNFPDRFSARQFPNYSSELNVNALLLGDSALYLCASSGTGGANGYTFGSGTRLTVV.

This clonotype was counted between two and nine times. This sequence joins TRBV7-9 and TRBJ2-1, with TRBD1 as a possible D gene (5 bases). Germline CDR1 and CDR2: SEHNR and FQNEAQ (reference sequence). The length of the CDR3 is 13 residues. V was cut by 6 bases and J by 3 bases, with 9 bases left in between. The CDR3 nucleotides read TGTGCCAGCAGACTCGACAGCTACAATGAGCAGTTCTTC. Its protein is CASRLDSYNEQFF.

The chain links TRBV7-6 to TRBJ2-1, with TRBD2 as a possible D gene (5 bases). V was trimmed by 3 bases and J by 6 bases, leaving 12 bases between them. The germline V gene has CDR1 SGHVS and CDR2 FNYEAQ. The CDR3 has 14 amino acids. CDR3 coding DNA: TGTGCCAGCAGCTTGGCCGAGGGCCTCAATGAGCAGTTCTTC. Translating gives CASSLAEGLNEQFF.

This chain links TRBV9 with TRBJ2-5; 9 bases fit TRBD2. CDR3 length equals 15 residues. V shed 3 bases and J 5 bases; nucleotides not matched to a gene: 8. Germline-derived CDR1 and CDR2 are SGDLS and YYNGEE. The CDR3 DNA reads TGTGCCAGCAGCGCGGGTTTAGCGGGGGATGAGACCCAGTACTTC. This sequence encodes CASSAGLAGDETQYF.

DNA for the CDR3: TGTGCCAGCACTCAACAGGGGGAGGATGACGAGCAGTACTTC. It translates to CASTQQGEDDEQYF. The chain combines TRBV2 with TRBJ2-7; 8 nucleotides line up with TRBD1. Germline CDR1 reads SNHLY; CDR2 reads FYNNEI. The CDR3 totals 14 residues. V trimming: 7 bases; J trimming: 5 bases; junction bases outside the gene matches: 10.